These 26 T cell receptor beta chains share one sample of origin, sequenced in a study of blood T cell repertoires in COVID-19. Clones were sequenced by immunoSEQ multiplex PCR, and TCRdb holds only the in-frame ones, with some missing. The table records some 59,000 clones, 90% of them present only once. Sequencing was carried out using peripheral blood. The receptor set was obtained from a man aged 45 to 65 with acute or convalescent COVID-19.

The chain links TRBV10-3 to TRBJ2-7; 9 nucleotides align to TRBD2. The CDR3 has 14 residues. J lost 6 bases, V lost 4 bases, and 7 bases had no gene match. Germline CDR1 ENHRY, CDR2 SYGVKD. The CDR3 region is CAISGVAGEAEQYF. In nucleotides, the CDR3 is TGTGCCATCAGTGGGGTAGCGGGAGAGGCCGAGCAGTACTTC.

The count of this clone is one. This sequence joins TRBV11-2 and TRBJ2-3; TRBD2 aligns across 9 bases. This CDR3 has 16 amino acids. Trimming took 0 bases from V and 6 from J; bases not matched to a gene: 7. Germline V lookup: CDR1 SGHAT, CDR2 FQNNGV. The CDR3 sequence is CASSLDLAGGRDTQYF. CDR3 sequence (DNA): TGTGCCAGCAGCTTAGATCTTGCGGGAGGGAGGGATACGCAGTATTTT.

This sequence joins TRBV4-3 and TRBJ2-2; D perhaps matches TRBD2 (7 bases). CDR1 is LGHNA and CDR2 is YSLEER in the germline V gene. Trimming shortened V by 8 bases and J by 0 bases, and 16 bases separated the two germline ends. This CDR3 comprises 16 residues. Written as DNA, the CDR3 is TGCGCCAGCGGGGGGGCCTACATAACGAACACCGGGGAGCTGTTTTTT. Translating it yields CASGGAYITNTGELFF.

The V gene is TRBV6-2 or TRBV6-3, the J gene TRBJ2-4; TRBD2 matches at 11 bases. CDR1 is MNHEY and CDR2 is SVGEGT in the germline V gene. The CDR3 extends over 17 amino acids. The V segment lost 2 bases and the J segment 0 bases; nucleotides outside the gene matches: 3. The CDR3 sequence is CASSYPTSGTAKNIQYF. The CDR3 coding sequence is TGTGCCAGCAGTTACCCGACTAGCGGGACAGCCAAAAACATTCAGTACTTC.

Here the CDR3 reads CASSAHGQGTEAFF. As DNA, the CDR3 is TGTGCCAGCAGCGCCCACGGACAGGGCACTGAAGCTTTCTTT. This rearrangement joins TRBV9 to TRBJ1-1, with 8 bases matching TRBD1. CDR1 SGDLS and CDR2 YYNGEE come from the germline V gene. The CDR3 runs 14 residues. Trimming removed 3 bases from V and 4 bases from J; junction bases left unmatched: 5.

The rearrangement joins TRBV5-5 to TRBJ1-2, with D maybe TRBD1 (6 bases). The length of the CDR3 is 19 residues. V lost 4 bases and J lost 2, with 27 bases in between. Germline CDR1 reads SGHKS; CDR2 reads YYEKEE (reference sequence). The CDR3 reads CASSQIIGQPPGLNYGYTF. The CDR3 bases are TGTGCCAGCAGCCAAATTATCGGACAGCCTCCCGGGCTAAACTATGGCTACACCTTC.

V and J are TRBV27 and TRBJ2-7, with 7 bases aligning to TRBD2. Germline V CDR1 and CDR2: MNHEY, SMNVEV (reference sequence). The ends lost 3 bases at V and 4 bases at J; junction bases unmatched: 9. The CDR3 spans 15 residues. As DNA, the CDR3 is TGTGCCAGCAGTTTTCAGGGCGGGAGTCGGTACGAGCAGTACTTC. It codes for CASSFQGGSRYEQYF.

The gene calls are TRBV18 and TRBJ2-3; D is possibly TRBD2 (5 bases). This CDR3 has 12 amino acids. V lost 0 bases, J lost 10 bases, and 8 bases lay in between. From germline, CDR1 is KGHSH and CDR2 LQKENI. CDR3 sequence reads: CASSPPLDSQYF. Written as DNA, the CDR3 is TGTGCCAGCTCACCACCACTAGACTCGCAGTATTTT.

The chain carries TRBV2 and TRBJ1-3, with 7 bases matching TRBD1. The trim removed 6 bases at V and 15 bases at J, leaving 8 bases unmatched. This CDR3 has 11 residues. Germline V gene data show CDR1 as SNHLY and CDR2 as FYNNEI. The CDR3 sequence is CASRQGQATYF. DNA of the CDR3: TGTGCCAGCAGGCAAGGACAGGCGACATATTTT.

The rearrangement joins TRBV5-4 to TRBJ1-3; tentative D call: TRBD1 (5 bases). The CDR3 totals 14 residues. CDR1 is SGHNT, CDR2 YYREEE, per germline (reference sequence). The germline V and J ends were trimmed by 4 bases and 0 bases, with 8 bases remaining between them. CDR3 region: CASSRGISGNTIYF. In nucleotides, the CDR3 is TGTGCCAGCAGCAGGGGAATCTCTGGAAACACCATATATTTT.

The chain is built from TRBV9 and TRBJ2-5; 7 nucleotides agree with TRBD1. Germline values: CDR1 SGDLS, CDR2 YYNGEE. The CDR3 is 14 amino acids. Trimming removed 3 bases from V and 3 bases from J; junction bases left unmatched: 5. The CDR3 loop is CASSAGQNKETQYF. The CDR3 DNA reads TGTGCCAGCAGCGCGGGACAGAACAAAGAGACCCAGTACTTC. The variable domain in full, completed from reference TRBV9 and TRBJ2-5, reads DSGVTQTPKHLITATGQRVTLRCSPRSGDLSVYWYQQSLDQGLQFLIQYYNGEERAKGNILERFSAQQFPDLHSELNLSSLELGDSALYFCASSAGQNKETQYFGPGTRLLVL.

The gene calls are TRBV11-1 and TRBJ2-7, with 9 bases fitting TRBD2. CDR1 SGHAT and CDR2 FQDESV come from the germline V gene (reference sequence). The V segment lost 6 bases and the J segment 2 bases; nucleotides outside the gene matches: 8. The CDR3 runs to 15 residues. This CDR3 reads CASRNIAGDTYEQYF. The CDR3 nucleotides read TGTGCCAGCAGGAATATAGCGGGAGATACCTACGAGCAGTACTTC.

In the case of this clone: At one end the junction does not follow the germline gene, possibly because of a read error. The V and J genes are TRBV12-5 and TRBJ1-4, with unresolved D. The CDR3 extends over 14 amino acids. The germline V gene encodes CDR1 LGHNT and CDR2 FRNRAP. This CDR3 reads CASGPDTPNEKLFF. The CDR3 region has the DNA TGTGCTAGTGGTCCTGACACGCCTAACGAAAAACTGTTTTTT.

The chain employs TRBV7-9 and TRBJ2-3; TRBD2 matches 10 bases. V shed 1 base and J 6 bases; nucleotides not matched to a gene: 7. CDR1 is SEHNR and CDR2 is FQNEAQ in the germline V gene (reference sequence). The CDR3 runs to 16 residues. This chain's CDR3 is CASSLGTSGLLDTQYF. The CDR3 bases are TGTGCCAGCAGCTTAGGGACTAGCGGCCTCTTGGATACGCAGTATTTT. Using reference TRBV7-9 and TRBJ2-3 for the parts outside the CDR3, the full variable domain is DTGVSQNPRHKITKRGQNVTFRCDPISEHNRLYWYRQTLGQGPEFLTYFQNEAQLEKSRLLSDRFSAERPKGSFSTLEIQRTEQGDSAMYLCASSLGTSGLLDTQYFGPGTRLTVL.

V usage is TRBV5-6 and J usage is TRBJ2-7; 7 bases fit TRBD2. Germline-derived CDR1 and CDR2 are SGHDT and YYEEEE. Trimming cost V 0 bases and J 2 bases; bases outside gene matches: 5. This CDR3 comprises 15 residues. In DNA form, the CDR3 reads TGTGCCAGCAGCTTGGCCGGGACTAAAACCTACGAGCAGTACTTC. Amino acids: CASSLAGTKTYEQYF.

The genes are TRBV11-3 and TRBJ2-7, with TRBD1 as a possible D gene (6 bases). Germline values: CDR1 SGHNT, CDR2 YENEEA. CDR3 size: 15 residues. V lost 1 base and J lost 1, with 11 bases in between. The CDR3 sequence: CASSLGGGLSYEQYF. The CDR3, as DNA: TGTGCCAGCAGCTTAGGAGGGGGATTATCCTACGAGCAGTACTTC.

The chain uses TRBV27 and TRBJ1-2; 10 positions match TRBD1. Per the germline V gene, CDR1 is MNHEY and CDR2 is SMNVEV (reference sequence). Unmatched junction bases numbered 13, after V lost 3 bases and J lost 3 bases. The CDR3 consists of 18 residues. CDR3 nucleotides: TGTGCCAGCAGTTTCCGCGGGACAGGGGCCCTATTTGACTATGGCTACACCTTC. It encodes CASSFRGTGALFDYGYTF.

J is TRBJ2-6 and V is TRBV6-6; 8 positions agree with TRBD1. Germline V gene sequence: CDR1 MNHNY, CDR2 SVGAGI (reference sequence). This CDR3 contains 17 residues. After removal of 5 bases from V and 0 bases from J, the junction contained 6 bases not matched to a gene. CDR3 DNA sequence: TGTGCCAGCAGTCCGGGACAGGTCTTCTCTGGGGCCAACGTCCTGACTTTC. It specifies CASSPGQVFSGANVLTF.

On this clone: At one end the junction does not follow the germline gene, possibly because of a read error. The chain joins TRBV19 to TRBJ2-7, with TRBD2 matching 8 bases. The CDR3 contains 17 residues. The germline V gene encodes CDR1 LNHDA and CDR2 SQIVND (reference sequence). The CDR3 loop reads CASSSGTTSEIPYEQYF. In DNA, the CDR3 is TGTGCCAGCAGTAGCGGGACTACCTCAGAAATTCCTTACGAGCAGTACTTC.

J is TRBJ2-2 and V is TRBV30, with D tentatively TRBD1 (6 bases). The CDR3 totals 17 residues. V was shortened by 0 bases and J by 7 bases, with 21 bases between the two germline ends. Germline V gene sequence: CDR1 GTSNPN, CDR2 SVGIG (reference sequence). CDR3 nucleotides: TGTGCCTGGAGTGTCTCTCCAAACAGGGATCTTGGCGGGGAGCTGTTTTTT. Its translation is CAWSVSPNRDLGGELFF.

The CDR3 DNA is TGTGCCAGCAGCCCGGGACTAGCGGGAGGGGGGACCCAGTACTTC. Translated, it gives CASSPGLAGGGTQYF. V is TRBV5-4 and J is TRBJ2-5; 16 positions agree with TRBD2. V was clipped by 4 bases and J by 7 bases; unmatched bases: 4. The CDR3 totals 15 residues. The germline gives CDR1 SGHNT, CDR2 YYREEE (reference sequence).

J is TRBJ1-1 and V is TRBV5-4; 11 bases match TRBD1. J lost 3 bases, V lost 3 bases, and 1 base had no gene match. This CDR3 region has 14 residues. CDR1 and CDR2 (germline): SGHNT, YYREEE (reference sequence). The CDR3 bases are TGTGCCAGCAGCTGGGGACAGGGGGACACTGAAGCTTTCTTT. Protein: CASSWGQGDTEAFF.

The V and J genes are TRBV20-1 and TRBJ2-1, with 10 bases identical to TRBD1. The CDR3 runs to 10 residues. V dropped 6 bases and J dropped 15; count of bases not matched to a gene: 5. The germline V gene encodes CDR1 DFQATT and CDR2 SNEGSKA (reference sequence). The CDR3: CSAPGTGVFF. CDR3 nucleotides: TGCAGTGCCCCGGGGACAGGGGTGTTCTTC.

The chain recombines TRBV7-8 with TRBJ1-2, with TRBD1 matching over 8 bases. Germline V gives CDR1 SGHVS, CDR2 FQNEAQ. V trimming: 1 base; J trimming: 7 bases; junction bases outside the gene matches: 2. The CDR3 totals 13 residues. CDR3 DNA: TGTGCCAGCAGCTTAGGACAGGGGCTTGGCTACACCTTC. Translated: CASSLGQGLGYTF.

The chain has TRBV2 and TRBJ2-1; TRBD2 aligns across 11 bases. CDR3 size: 15 residues. The ends lost 4 bases at V and 6 bases at J; junction bases unmatched: 5. Per germline, CDR1 SNHLY and CDR2 FYNNEI. CDR3 nucleotides: TGTGCCAGCAGTGCAAGACTAGCGGGACTCAATGAGCAGTTCTTC. Translated, it gives CASSARLAGLNEQFF.

The rearrangement uses TRBV5-5 and TRBJ2-5; 7 bases fit TRBD1. The germline gives CDR1 SGHKS, CDR2 YYEKEE (reference sequence). CDR3 length: 17 residues. After removal of 3 bases from V and 1 base from J, the junction contained 12 bases not matched to a gene. The CDR3 nucleotides read TGTGCCAGCAGCTCGGTAACGACAGGGTTCGGCCAAGAGACCCAGTACTTC. Protein sequence: CASSSVTTGFGQETQYF.